Each of the 17 T cell receptor beta chains below was sequenced from the same sample in a study of technical replicates of blood from a handful of donors. Profiled with immunoSEQ multiplex PCR; TCRdb holds only in-frame clones, not every one. The table records more than 65,000 clones, 85% to 95% of them present only once. The sequencing input was T cells isolated from PBMCs. Receptors originate from a human donor in good health.

A few counts support this clone. V is TRBV30 and J is TRBJ1-1; TRBD1 matches 7 bases. Germline CDR1 is GTSNPN and CDR2 is SVGIG (reference sequence). V shed 4 bases, J shed 4 bases, and the junction held 9 bases outside the gene matches. This CDR3 comprises 14 residues. In DNA form, the CDR3 reads TGTGCCTGGAATCCTGACAGGGATGGCACTGAAGCTTTCTTT. Its translation: CAWNPDRDGTEAFF.

The chain has TRBV6-5 and TRBJ1-2; 8 bases are shared with TRBD1. After removal of 6 bases from V and 2 bases from J, the junction contained 5 bases not matched to a gene. The germline gives CDR1 MNHEY, CDR2 SVGAGI. There are 14 residues in the CDR3. The CDR3 region has the DNA TGTGCCAGCAGGCAGGGGGCAGCGAACTATGGCTACACCTTC. This sequence encodes CASRQGAANYGYTF.

The chain uses TRBV14 and TRBJ2-7; 12 nucleotides align to TRBD2. Trimming at V came to 5 bases and at J to 5 bases, leaving 7 bases not matched to a gene. The germline V gene encodes CDR1 SGHDN and CDR2 FVKESK. This CDR3 is built from 15 residues. The CDR3 bases are TGTGCCAGCAGCTGGACTAGCGGGAAATACGACGAGCAGTACTTC. It specifies CASSWTSGKYDEQYF.

This rearrangement joins TRBV19 to TRBJ1-1; a possible D gene is TRBD1 (6 bases). This CDR3 is 16 amino acids long. Between the trimmed V and J ends, which lost 4 bases and 3 bases, there was a span of 18 bases. The germline CDR1 and CDR2 sequences are LNHDA and SQIVND (reference sequence). The CDR3 coding sequence is TGTGCCAGTAGTACCCCTCCTCGACAGGCTTACACTGAAGCTTTCTTT. Amino acid sequence: CASSTPPRQAYTEAFF.

The V and J genes are TRBV2 and TRBJ2-3, with unresolved D. V lost 2 bases and J 2 bases, leaving 8 bases between the germline ends. Germline-derived CDR1 and CDR2 are SNHLY and FYNNEI. CDR3 size: 14 residues. The CDR3 nucleotides are TGTGCCAGCAGTGAACAGCGCCTCACAGATACGCAGTATTTT. It yields the protein CASSEQRLTDTQYF.

V gene TRBV13 combines with J gene TRBJ2-3; weak D call: TRBD2 (5 bases). The germline V gene has CDR1 PRHDT and CDR2 FYEKMQ (reference sequence). There are 14 residues in the CDR3. Trimming stripped 4 bases from V and 4 bases from J, with 12 bases between. CDR3 bases: TGTGCCAGCAGCTCTGAACTAGAAGCAGATACGCAGTATTTT. It codes for CASSSELEADTQYF.

The chain carries TRBV29-1 and TRBJ1-1, with no clear D. This CDR3 is 13 amino acids long. Germline V gene lookup returns CDR1 SQVTM and CDR2 ANQGSEA. The ends were cut back, 7 bases at V and 1 base at J, with 13 bases in the middle. In DNA form, the CDR3 reads TGCAGCGGCACTAGAGAGAGGAACACTGAAGCTTTCTTT. This encodes CSGTRERNTEAFF. Drawing the rest from reference TRBV29-1 and TRBJ1-1, the complete variable domain is SAVISQKPSRDICQRGTSLTIQCQVDSQVTMMFWYRQQPGQSLTLIATANQGSEATYESGFVIDKFPISRPNLTFSTLTVSNMSPEDSSIYLCSGTRERNTEAFFGQGTRLTVV.

This CDR3 is CASNNAEPYNEQFF. The CDR3 DNA follows: TGTGCCAGCAATAACGCGGAACCTTACAATGAGCAGTTCTTC. The chain joins TRBV9 to TRBJ2-1; D remains unclear. V lost 6 bases and J lost 4, with 14 bases in between. The CDR3 is 14 amino acids. Germline CDR1 reads SGDLS; CDR2 reads YYNGEE.

The CDR3 spells CASTFSGEGIYTF. DNA of the CDR3: TGCGCCAGCACCTTTTCAGGGGAAGGGATATACACCTTC. The chain uses TRBV5-1 and TRBJ1-2, with D possibly being TRBD1 (6 bases). V was pared by 6 bases and J by 11 bases, with 20 bases between. Germline CDR1 is SGHRS and CDR2 is YFSETQ. CDR3 length: 13 amino acids.

This clone was recorded once. V gene TRBV7-9 combines with J gene TRBJ2-6; D possibly corresponds to TRBD1 (5 bases). CDR1 is SEHNR and CDR2 is FQNEAQ in the germline V gene (reference sequence). This CDR3 is 17 amino acids long. V lost 4 bases, J lost 0 bases, and 13 bases lay in between. The CDR3 loop reads CASSSFIGDSGANVLTF. In nucleotides, the CDR3 is TGTGCCAGCAGCTCGTTTATAGGGGACTCTGGGGCCAACGTCCTGACTTTC.

This chain links TRBV18 with TRBJ2-5, with TRBD2 as a possible D gene (6 bases). The germline CDR1 and CDR2 sequences are KGHSH and LQKENI. V lost 6 bases, J lost 4 bases, and 12 bases lay in between. The CDR3 totals 13 residues. The CDR3 protein is CASSGGLLETQYF. For the CDR3, the DNA is TGTGCCAGCTCTGGGGGACTTTTAGAGACCCAGTACTTC.

The chain carries TRBV2 and TRBJ2-7, with 10 bases fitting TRBD1. This CDR3 is built from 15 residues. V lost 1 base to trimming and J lost 3 bases; unmatched junction nucleotides: 3. CDR1 and CDR2 (germline): SNHLY, FYNNEI. The CDR3 loop reads CASSEVGQGVYEQYF. The DNA for the CDR3 is TGTGCCAGCAGTGAAGTTGGACAGGGGGTCTACGAGCAGTACTTC.

The chain uses TRBV14 and TRBJ1-2, with TRBD1 matching over 7 bases. The ends lost 4 bases at V and 5 bases at J; junction bases unmatched: 7. Per germline, CDR1 SGHDN and CDR2 FVKESK. The CDR3 is made up of 14 amino acids. CDR3 sequence (DNA): TGTGCCAGCAGCCTTCCCGGGACAGATTATGGCTACACCTTC. Residues: CASSLPGTDYGYTF.

The chain combines TRBV18 with TRBJ2-3; D unresolved. The V gene's germline CDR1 is KGHSH and CDR2 LQKENI. There are 13 residues in the CDR3. V lost 2 bases and J 4 bases, leaving 7 bases between the germline ends. In DNA form, the CDR3 reads TGTGCCAGCTCACCAGACGGGTCAGATACGCAGTATTTT. As protein: CASSPDGSDTQYF.

The rearrangement joins TRBV6-6 to TRBJ2-1; 9 bases line up with TRBD2. Trimming cost V 0 bases and J 9 bases; bases outside gene matches: 6. Per the germline V gene, CDR1 is MNHNY and CDR2 is SVGAGI (reference sequence). This CDR3 is built from 15 residues. Written as DNA, the CDR3 is TGTGCCAGCAGTTACTCGGCGGGAGGGGGAAGTGAGCAGTTCTTC. It specifies CASSYSAGGGSEQFF.

The genes are TRBV9 and TRBJ2-7, with D tentatively TRBD2 (7 bases). The CDR3 is 15 residues long. Germline values: CDR1 SGDLS, CDR2 YYNGEE. Trimming cost V 3 bases and J 2 bases, with 15 bases left between them. This CDR3 reads CASSGLGGGPYEQYF. The CDR3 bases are TGTGCCAGCAGCGGGTTAGGGGGAGGGCCCTACGAGCAGTACTTC. Full variable domain (rest looked up from reference TRBV9 and TRBJ2-7): DSGVTQTPKHLITATGQRVTLRCSPRSGDLSVYWYQQSLDQGLQFLIQYYNGEERAKGNILERFSAQQFPDLHSELNLSSLELGDSALYFCASSGLGGGPYEQYFGPGTRLTVT.

V and J are TRBV10-2 and TRBJ2-5; D is possibly TRBD2 (6 bases). The CDR3 is 11 amino acids. Trimming took off 6 bases at V and 7 bases at J, with 9 bases between the two ends. Germline V gene data show CDR1 as WSHSY and CDR2 as SAAADI. CDR3 amino acids: CASRVGGTQYF. CDR3 sequence (DNA): TGCGCCAGCAGGGTGGGGGGGACCCAGTACTTC.